Below are 5 T cell receptor beta chains sequenced from a single sample in a study of OX40 agonist ivuxolimab in advanced cancers. Data came from immunoSEQ multiplex PCR; TCRdb stores just in-frame clones and leaves some out. The sample lists some 19,000 clones, more than 65% occurring once. Sample: CD4+ or CD8+ T cells sorted from blood, taken in a trial of the OX40 agonist ivuxolimab. Every receptor here comes from an adult with an advanced solid tumor such as melanoma, head and neck, liver or kidney cancer.

With respect to this clone: Other DNA sequences of this sample code for an identical CDR3. V and J are TRBV5-1 and TRBJ2-3; D possibly matches TRBD1 or TRBD2 (5 bases each). Germline CDR1 and CDR2: SGHRS and YFSETQ. This CDR3 is 12 amino acids long. The V and J ends lost 2 bases and 6 bases respectively, with 7 bases between them. This CDR3 is CASSFGTDTQYF. CDR3 DNA: TGCGCCAGCAGCTTTGGGACGGATACGCAGTATTTT.

This chain connects TRBV9 to TRBJ2-1; D tentatively reads TRBD1 or TRBD2 (5 bases each). CDR3 length: 13 residues. Trimming left V 1 base short and J 7 bases short, with 9 bases between. CDR1 and CDR2 from the germline V gene are SGDLS and YYNGEE. The CDR3 protein is CASSVPGRNEQFF. The CDR3 DNA reads as TGTGCCAGCAGCGTACCGGGGCGAAATGAGCAGTTCTTC.

The chain is built from TRBV7-9 and TRBJ1-2; no definite D call. This CDR3 comprises 12 residues. V dropped 4 bases and J dropped 4 bases, with 7 bases sitting between them. CDR1 and CDR2 (germline): SEHNR, FQNEAQ (reference sequence). CDR3 sequence: CASSSSIYGYTF. The CDR3 DNA reads as TGTGCCAGCAGCTCAAGTATCTATGGCTACACCTTC.

This clone has a single count. The chain combines TRBV28 with TRBJ2-3, with 7 bases aligning to TRBD2. From germline, CDR1 is MDHEN and CDR2 SYDVKM. V lost 6 bases, J lost 2 bases, and 8 bases stayed unmatched. This CDR3 comprises 15 residues. For the CDR3, the DNA is TGTGCCAGCAGCTCTGGCGGGGGACCCACAGATACGCAGTATTTT. Protein: CASSSGGGPTDTQYF.

Only a few counts were recorded for this clone. This chain links TRBV5-6 with TRBJ2-7; no definite D call. The V end lost 3 bases, the J end lost 6 bases, and 7 bases lay between the germline ends. This CDR3 spans 11 amino acids. Looked up from germline, CDR1 is SGHDT and CDR2 is YYEEEE. CDR3 nucleotide sequence: TGTGCCAGCAGCTCTCGAGTCGAGCAGTACTTC. Encoded protein: CASSSRVEQYF.